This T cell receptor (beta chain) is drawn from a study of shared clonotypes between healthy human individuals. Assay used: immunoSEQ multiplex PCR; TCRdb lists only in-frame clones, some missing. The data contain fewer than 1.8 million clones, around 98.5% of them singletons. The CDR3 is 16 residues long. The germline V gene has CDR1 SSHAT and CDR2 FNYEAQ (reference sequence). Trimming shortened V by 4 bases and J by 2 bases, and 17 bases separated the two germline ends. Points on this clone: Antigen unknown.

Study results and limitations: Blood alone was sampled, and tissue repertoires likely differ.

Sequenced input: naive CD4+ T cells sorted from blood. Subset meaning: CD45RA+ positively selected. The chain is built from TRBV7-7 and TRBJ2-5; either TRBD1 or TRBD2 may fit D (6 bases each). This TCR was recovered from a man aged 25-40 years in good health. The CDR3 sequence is CASSSPFGGGQETQYF. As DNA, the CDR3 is TGTGCCAGCAGCTCGCCCTTCGGGGGCGGACAAGAGACCCAGTACTTC.